These 27 T cell receptor beta chains were sequenced from one sample in a study of cytomegalovirus exposure and HLA in healthy donors. A multiplex PCR was run with 60 Vbeta primers and 13 Jbeta primers. Profiling relied on immunoSEQ multiplex PCR, and the TCRdb table lists in-frame clones only, not all of them. The sample holds about 180,000 clones, roughly 88% seen once. The sequenced sample consisted of PBMCs. The receptors were gathered from a girl aged 2-10 years in good health and CMV-seropositive.

This rearrangement joins TRBV30 to TRBJ2-3; 11 bases line up with TRBD2. The J segment lost 2 bases and the V segment lost 5 bases, leaving 15 bases of the junction unmatched. The germline V gene encodes CDR1 GTSNPN and CDR2 SVGIG (reference sequence). The CDR3 loop spans 18 amino acids. The CDR3 loop is CAWCPPTSGRMVTDTQYF. In nucleotides, the CDR3 is TGTGCCTGGTGCCCCCCAACTAGCGGGAGAATGGTCACAGATACGCAGTATTTT.

Comments on this clone: This specimen includes other DNA sequences encoding the same CDR3. The V gene is TRBV20-1, the J gene TRBJ2-7; D ambiguous. The CDR3 length is 11 residues. The V end lost 0 bases, the J end lost 4 bases, and 4 bases lay between the germline ends. Looked up from germline, CDR1 is DFQATT and CDR2 is SNEGSKA (reference sequence). The CDR3 DNA reads TGCAGTGCTAGAGACAATTACGAGCAGTACTTC. Translating gives CSARDNYEQYF.

This clone was counted only a few times. The rearrangement links TRBV29-1 to TRBJ2-5; 13 nucleotides agree with TRBD2. This CDR3 is 15 amino acids long. Trimming removed 6 bases from V and 7 bases from J; junction bases left unmatched: 11. Germline V CDR1 and CDR2: SQVTM, ANQGSEA. The CDR3, as DNA: TGCAGCGTCCAGGGACTAGCGGGATCCAGGGCGACCCAGTACTTC. Translated: CSVQGLAGSRATQYF.

This chain uses TRBV6-5 with TRBJ2-2, with D uncertain. V was shortened by 7 bases and J by 7 bases, with 16 bases between the two germline ends. The CDR3 runs 14 residues. CDR1 and CDR2 from the germline V gene are MNHEY and SVGAGI. CDR3 nucleotide sequence: TGTGCCAGCAACTCGCGACCCGCAGGCGGGGAGCTGTTTTTT. It specifies CASNSRPAGGELFF.

V is TRBV30 and J is TRBJ2-1; D call uncertain. Per the germline V gene, CDR1 is GTSNPN and CDR2 is SVGIG (reference sequence). This CDR3 spans 12 amino acids. V gave up 5 bases and J gave up 4 bases, with 9 bases separating them. The DNA of the CDR3 is TGTGCCTGGGAAAACGGTTACAATGAGCAGTTCTTC. Amino acids: CAWENGYNEQFF.

V gene TRBV9 combines with J gene TRBJ2-1; weak D call: TRBD1 (5 bases). This CDR3 has 17 amino acids. V was clipped by 3 bases and J by 8 bases, with 24 bases between them. Germline lookup yields CDR1 SGDLS and CDR2 YYNGEE. The CDR3 DNA follows: TGTGCCAGCAGCGGGAGTCTCGCCCACCGACCCAGGGATGAGCAGTTCTTC. This gives the protein CASSGSLAHRPRDEQFF.

The chain recombines TRBV28 with TRBJ2-7, with 7 bases that match TRBD2. This CDR3 has 18 amino acids. Trimming removed 5 bases from V and 0 bases from J; junction bases left unmatched: 16. Germline CDR1 and CDR2: MDHEN and SYDVKM. CDR3 DNA sequence: TGTGCCAGCAGTCCCTACCCCGAACGGGGGGATCACTCCTACGAGCAGTACTTC. As protein: CASSPYPERGDHSYEQYF.

J is TRBJ2-1 and V is TRBV30, with 8 bases matching TRBD1. The CDR3 loop spans 14 amino acids. V trimming: 3 bases; J trimming: 4 bases; junction bases outside the gene matches: 5. Germline V gives CDR1 GTSNPN, CDR2 SVGIG (reference sequence). CDR3 region: CAWSRGQGYNEQFF. The DNA of the CDR3 is TGTGCCTGGAGCCGAGGACAGGGATACAATGAGCAGTTCTTC.

The chain has TRBV7-9 and TRBJ1-1, with 9 bases lining up with TRBD1. The CDR3 loop spans 14 amino acids. The germline V gene encodes CDR1 SEHNR and CDR2 FQNEAQ (reference sequence). V gave up 4 bases and J gave up 3 bases; unmatched junction bases: 3. CDR3 sequence reads: CASSSDRGDTEAFF. Here the CDR3 DNA reads TGTGCCAGCAGCTCAGACAGGGGGGACACTGAAGCTTTCTTT.

The J gene is TRBJ1-1, the V gene TRBV5-1; unclear D gene. This CDR3 comprises 14 residues. Germline V gene lookup returns CDR1 SGHRS and CDR2 YFSETQ. V lost 4 bases and J lost 0, with 10 bases in between. CDR3 protein: CASSPGGMNTEAFF. In DNA form, the CDR3 reads TGCGCCAGCAGCCCTGGAGGGATGAACACTGAAGCTTTCTTT. The full variable domain, its missing parts supplied by reference TRBV5-1 and TRBJ1-1, is KAGVTQTPRYLIKTRGQQVTLSCSPISGHRSVSWYQQTPGQGLQFLFEYFSETQRNKGNFPGRFSGRQFSNSRSEMNVSTLELGDSALYLCASSPGGMNTEAFFGQGTRLTVV.

The chain uses TRBV11-3 and TRBJ2-3; a possible D gene is TRBD2 (6 bases). V lost 5 bases to trimming and J lost 3 bases, with 15 bases between them. The CDR3 spans 15 residues. Germline values: CDR1 SGHNT, CDR2 YENEEA. CDR3 protein: CASSHTDAGTDTQYF. In DNA form, the CDR3 reads TGTGCCAGCAGCCATACCGATGCGGGGACAGATACGCAGTATTTT. Supplemented by reference TRBV11-3 and TRBJ2-3, the full variable domain reads EAGVVQSPRYKIIEKKQPVAFWCNPISGHNTLYWYLQNLGQGPELLIRYENEEAVDDSQLPKDRFSAERLKGVDSTLKIQPAELGDSAVYLCASSHTDAGTDTQYFGPGTRLTVL.

J is TRBJ1-6 and V is TRBV27, with 8 nucleotides matching TRBD1. CDR1 MNHEY and CDR2 SMNVEV come from the germline V gene (reference sequence). CDR3 size: 14 residues. V lost 2 bases, J lost 10 bases, and 4 bases stayed unmatched. CDR3 protein: CASSLGTGGSPLHF. CDR3 coding DNA: TGTGCCAGCAGTTTAGGTACAGGGGGGTCACCCCTCCACTTT.

The J gene is TRBJ2-1, the V gene TRBV4-1; D is perhaps TRBD1 (6 bases). This CDR3 is 17 amino acids long. The V end lost 4 bases, the J end lost 0 bases, and 16 bases lay between the germline ends. Germline V gene lookup returns CDR1 MGHRA and CDR2 YSYEKL. This CDR3 reads CASSRPTTGSSYNEQFF. The CDR3 nucleotides are TGCGCCAGCAGCCGCCCGACTACAGGGAGCTCCTACAATGAGCAGTTCTTC.

CDR3: CASSETGIYGYTF. For the CDR3, the DNA is TGTGCCAGCAGTGAAACAGGGATCTATGGCTACACCTTC. V is TRBV6-1 and J is TRBJ1-2, with a tentative D call TRBD1 (6 bases). The germline V and J ends were trimmed by 2 bases and 4 bases, with 8 bases remaining between them. Per the germline V gene, CDR1 is MNHNS and CDR2 is SASEGT. This CDR3 has 13 amino acids.

The chain links TRBV6-6 to TRBJ2-7, with 9 bases fitting TRBD1. The germline gives CDR1 MNHNY, CDR2 SVGAGI (reference sequence). The CDR3 loop spans 13 amino acids. V gave up 6 bases and J gave up 9 bases; unmatched junction bases: 9. The CDR3: CASRRDRACRQYF. DNA for the CDR3: TGTGCCAGCAGGAGGGACAGGGCGTGTCGGCAGTACTTC.

The rearrangement links TRBV4-1 to TRBJ1-1; 8 bases are shared with TRBD1. This CDR3 is 16 amino acids long. CDR1 and CDR2 from the germline V gene are MGHRA and YSYEKL. J gave up 0 bases and V 2 bases, and 5 bases lay outside the gene matches. The CDR3: CASSQPSDRVNTEAFF. Written as DNA, the CDR3 is TGCGCCAGCAGCCAACCCTCGGACAGGGTGAACACTGAAGCTTTCTTT.

The chain uses TRBV19 and TRBJ1-5; 8 nucleotides agree with TRBD1. After removal of 7 bases from V and 3 bases from J, the junction contained 11 bases not matched to a gene. The CDR3 is 16 residues long. Germline V gene sequence: CDR1 LNHDA, CDR2 SQIVND (reference sequence). CDR3 in DNA: TGTGCCAGTACCTCGCGGGACAGGCTATACAATCAGCCCCAGCATTTT. Translating gives CASTSRDRLYNQPQHF.

This chain uses TRBV9 with TRBJ1-5; 8 bases fit TRBD1. The CDR3 is 14 amino acids. Germline CDR1 SGDLS, CDR2 YYNGEE. Losses at the gene ends were 4 bases for V and 5 bases for J; bases not matched to a gene: 5. Here the CDR3 DNA reads TGTGCCAGCAGCCCAGGGGGCATGGATCAGCCCCAGCATTTT. It is translated as CASSPGGMDQPQHF. Looking up the rest from reference TRBV9 and TRBJ1-5 gives the full variable domain: DSGVTQTPKHLITATGQRVTLRCSPRSGDLSVYWYQQSLDQGLQFLIQYYNGEERAKGNILERFSAQQFPDLHSELNLSSLELGDSALYFCASSPGGMDQPQHFGDGTRLSIL.

V usage is TRBV20-1 and J usage is TRBJ2-7; TRBD1 agrees at 8 bases. CDR1 is DFQATT and CDR2 is SNEGSKA in the germline V gene (reference sequence). The CDR3 is made up of 11 amino acids. J gave up 6 bases and V 3 bases, and 1 base lay outside the gene matches. The CDR3 loop is CSARGQAEQYF. CDR3 DNA sequence: TGCAGTGCTAGGGGACAGGCCGAGCAGTACTTC.

The rearrangement joins TRBV5-4 to TRBJ2-5; D unclear. Germline V gene lookup returns CDR1 SGHNT and CDR2 YYREEE (reference sequence). The CDR3 runs to 13 residues. V was shortened by 2 bases and J by 3 bases, with 8 bases between the two germline ends. CDR3 in amino acids: CASSLSQEETQYF. The CDR3 DNA reads TGTGCCAGCAGCTTATCTCAGGAAGAGACCCAGTACTTC.

This clone was seen more than once but under ten times. This chain connects TRBV7-6 to TRBJ2-7; TRBD2 aligns across 11 bases. From germline, CDR1 is SGHVS and CDR2 FNYEAQ. Losses at the gene ends were 0 bases for V and 5 bases for J; bases not matched to a gene: 6. The CDR3 is 16 residues long. The CDR3 here is CASSLASLAGGDEQYF. CDR3 in DNA: TGTGCCAGCAGCTTAGCTTCGTTAGCGGGAGGGGACGAGCAGTACTTC.

This rearrangement joins TRBV4-1 to TRBJ2-3; 7 bases match TRBD2. V shed 1 base, J shed 2 bases, and the junction held 6 bases outside the gene matches. The CDR3 extends over 16 amino acids. Germline CDR1 reads MGHRA; CDR2 reads YSYEKL. The CDR3 loop reads CASSQGPLADTDTQYF. CDR3 coding DNA: TGCGCCAGCAGCCAAGGACCGCTAGCGGACACAGATACGCAGTATTTT.

V gene TRBV30 combines with J gene TRBJ1-1; D perhaps matches TRBD1 (5 bases). From germline, CDR1 is GTSNPN and CDR2 SVGIG (reference sequence). The V gene lost 3 bases and the J gene lost 6 bases, with 14 bases spanning the gap. The CDR3 runs to 13 residues. CDR3: CAWSAPGGAEAFF. The DNA of the CDR3 is TGTGCCTGGAGCGCCCCCGGGGGTGCTGAAGCTTTCTTT.

The CDR3 DNA reads as TGTGCCAGTAAGCTACAGAGTCCCACTGAAGCTTTCTTT. Its translation is CASKLQSPTEAFF. This chain joins TRBV19 and TRBJ1-1, with D unresolved. This CDR3 has 13 residues. Germline-derived CDR1 and CDR2 are LNHDA and SQIVND (reference sequence). V was cut by 7 bases and J by 4 bases, with 13 bases left in between.

The V gene is TRBV14, the J gene TRBJ1-2; D is ambiguous. The germline gives CDR1 SGHDN, CDR2 FVKESK. The CDR3 spans 13 residues. Trimming left V 1 base short and J 4 bases short, with 7 bases between. The CDR3 spells CASSQASVYGYTF. CDR3 DNA sequence: TGTGCCAGCAGCCAAGCCTCGGTCTATGGCTACACCTTC.

The J gene is TRBJ2-3, the V gene TRBV6-5; 7 bases match TRBD1. Trimming at V came to 6 bases and at J to 2 bases, leaving 5 bases not matched to a gene. CDR1 and CDR2 (germline): MNHEY, SVGAGI. This CDR3 is built from 14 residues. CDR3 loop: CASRPGQHTDTQYF. In nucleotides, the CDR3 is TGTGCCAGCAGGCCGGGACAGCACACAGATACGCAGTATTTT.

The chain uses TRBV10-1 and TRBJ1-2; D not resolved. V gave up 3 bases and J gave up 3 bases, with 8 bases separating them. Germline CDR1 reads WNHNN; CDR2 reads SYGVQD (reference sequence). This CDR3 has 13 residues. DNA for the CDR3: TGCGCCAGCAGTGAAACCGCGGACTATGGCTACACCTTC. This translates into CASSETADYGYTF.